The table lists the clone carrying this T cell receptor (beta chain) with a count of one. TCR beta CDR3 region amplification was performed from RNA transcripts. The TCR CDR3 was amplified in a first-round RT-PCR using the HTBI primer set. TCRdb recomputed calls from the multiplex PCR reads with MiXCR, one row per CDR3 protein. The sample yields fewer than 350,000 distinct CDR3 sequences, around 15% seen once. The data were obtained in a study of T cells in Graves' hyperthyroidism and ophthalmopathy. Hyperthyroidism in the patients, aged 18 to 65, was newly diagnosed and under 2 months in duration. Before ophthalmopathy appeared, progressors gave blood at initial hyperthyroidism diagnosis. CDR1 and CDR2 (germline): DFQATT, SNEGSKA (reference sequence). Trimming took off 3 bases at V and 3 bases at J, with 2 bases between the two ends. The CDR3 loop spans 10 amino acids.

Sequencing used blood. J is TRBJ2-5 and V is TRBV20-1; no definite D call. The clonotype comes from a woman aged 50 to 60 with Graves' hyperthyroidism that later progressed to Graves' ophthalmopathy. The CDR3 coding sequence is TGCAGTGCTAGTAAAGAGACCCAGTACTTC. It codes for CSASKETQYF.